What follows are 20 T cell receptor beta chains derived from one specimen sequenced in a study of blood T cell repertoires in COVID-19. Clones were sequenced by immunoSEQ multiplex PCR, and TCRdb holds only the in-frame ones, with some missing. This table holds about 220,000 clones, 82% found once. The sequencing input was PBMCs or T cells enriched from blood (not recorded which). The receptors stem from a woman aged 60-75 years who had recovered from COVID-19.

This clone showed up just once. The chain combines TRBV7-9 with TRBJ2-7, with 9 bases matching TRBD2. Germline V gene data show CDR1 as SEHNR and CDR2 as FQNEAQ (reference sequence). The CDR3 loop spans 15 amino acids. The V segment lost 6 bases and the J segment 1 base; nucleotides outside the gene matches: 7. The CDR3 DNA reads TGTGCCAGCAGTACCGGGACTAGCAGTTCCTACGAGCAGTACTTC. This translates into CASSTGTSSSYEQYF.

J is TRBJ2-5 and V is TRBV29-1, with TRBD1 as a possible D gene (6 bases). CDR1 is SQVTM, CDR2 ANQGSEA, per germline. The CDR3 has 12 amino acids. Trimming stripped 8 bases from V and 0 bases from J, with 10 bases between. CDR3 sequence reads: CSTGQHQETQYF. As DNA, the CDR3 is TGCAGCACAGGACAGCACCAAGAGACCCAGTACTTC.

V and J are TRBV25-1 and TRBJ1-1; TRBD1 might be the D (6 bases). Trimming stripped 6 bases from V and 3 bases from J, with 8 bases between. CDR1 MGHDK and CDR2 SYGVNS come from the germline V gene. CDR3 length: 12 amino acids. The CDR3 DNA follows: TGTGCCAGCAGAGGGGGTCACACTGAAGCTTTCTTT. The encoded protein is CASRGGHTEAFF.

The CDR3 spells CASSQDSGKGAGEKLFF. CDR3 in DNA: TGTGCCAGCAGCCAAGATTCAGGGAAAGGGGCTGGTGAAAAACTGTTTTTT. V gene TRBV3-1 (or the pseudogene TRBV3-2) combines with J gene TRBJ1-4, with D perhaps TRBD1 (5 bases). Germline V CDR1 and CDR2: LGHDT, YNNKEL (reference sequence). The CDR3 contains 17 residues. Trimming cost V 0 bases and J 7 bases, with 18 bases left between them.

The sample holds one count of this clone. The rearrangement uses TRBV2 and TRBJ1-2; no clear D gene. Germline V gives CDR1 SNHLY, CDR2 FYNNEI. This CDR3 is 14 amino acids long. V gave up 7 bases and J gave up 0 bases, with 12 bases separating them. CDR3 residues: CASNQFAANYGYTF. CDR3 DNA sequence: TGTGCCAGCAATCAATTCGCGGCTAACTATGGCTACACCTTC.

The chain combines TRBV4-1 with TRBJ2-2; the D is unclear. Germline-derived CDR1 and CDR2 are MGHRA and YSYEKL. The CDR3 covers 16 residues. V was cut by 0 bases and J by 0 bases, with 8 bases left in between. CDR3 protein: CASSQDGGTNTGELFF. The CDR3 nucleotides read TGCGCCAGCAGCCAAGATGGCGGAACGAACACCGGGGAGCTGTTTTTT.

The V call is TRBV29-1, the J call TRBJ1-1; 9 bases align to TRBD1. V was pared by 6 bases and J by 1 base, with 6 bases of the junction left unmatched. CDR3 length: 14 residues. Germline V gene data show CDR1 as SQVTM and CDR2 as ANQGSEA. The CDR3 DNA sequence: TGCAGCGTCCGGGACAGGGTTTCGAACACTGAAGCTTTCTTT. Protein: CSVRDRVSNTEAFF. Full variable domain (rest looked up from reference TRBV29-1 and TRBJ1-1): SAVISQKPSRDICQRGTSLTIQCQVDSQVTMMFWYRQQPGQSLTLIATANQGSEATYESGFVIDKFPISRPNLTFSTLTVSNMSPEDSSIYLCSVRDRVSNTEAFFGQGTRLTVV.

This chain joins TRBV7-9 and TRBJ2-7, with a tentative D call TRBD2 (6 bases). The CDR3 has 15 amino acids. The V end lost 5 bases, the J end lost 3 bases, and 17 bases lay between the germline ends. Germline V gene data show CDR1 as SEHNR and CDR2 as FQNEAQ (reference sequence). This CDR3 is CASSPRGGGNYEQYF. Here the CDR3 DNA reads TGTGCCAGCAGCCCCCGGGGAGGCGGCAACTACGAGCAGTACTTC.

V usage is TRBV2 and J usage is TRBJ1-6; 10 bases agree with TRBD1. The CDR3 extends over 15 amino acids. Germline assignment: CDR1 SNHLY and CDR2 FYNNEI. With V trimmed by 6 bases and J by 8 bases, 7 bases remained unmatched. This chain's CDR3 is CASRARTGGDSPLHF. The CDR3 DNA follows: TGTGCCAGCAGAGCCCGGACAGGGGGAGATTCACCCCTCCACTTT.

This chain links TRBV6-5 with TRBJ2-2; tentative D call: TRBD1 (6 bases). This CDR3 has 14 residues. Trimming left V 7 bases short and J 2 bases short, with 11 bases between. The germline CDR1 and CDR2 sequences are MNHEY and SVGAGI. The CDR3 coding sequence is TGTGCCAGCACAGCAGGGGCTAACACCGGGGAGCTGTTTTTT. Amino acids: CASTAGANTGELFF.

This chain's CDR3 is CATSIRGPDSFAFF. In nucleotides, the CDR3 is TGTGCCACCAGCATAAGAGGCCCAGACAGCTTCGCTTTCTTT. This chain uses TRBV15 with TRBJ1-1, with D perhaps TRBD1 (5 bases). The length of the CDR3 is 14 residues. V lost 4 bases to trimming and J lost 11 bases, with 20 bases between them. Germline CDR1 reads LNHNV; CDR2 reads YYDKDF (reference sequence).

The rearrangement joins TRBV12-1 to TRBJ1-5; TRBD1, the table's D call, lacks a check against the DNA. TRBV12-1 is a pseudogene. The CDR3 has 13 amino acids. The DNA of the CDR3 is TGTGCCAGCAGCCCCAGGGATTTTCAGCCCCAGCATTTT. It is translated as CASSPRDFQPQHF.

This clone was seen only once. The chain employs TRBV11-2 and TRBJ2-1; 9 bases line up with TRBD2. This CDR3 region has 16 residues. After removal of 1 base from V and 6 bases from J, the junction contained 7 bases not matched to a gene. The germline gives CDR1 SGHAT, CDR2 FQNNGV. The CDR3 coding sequence is TGTGCCAGCAGCTTAGGACCGGGACTAGCAAGCAATGAGCAGTTCTTC. This encodes CASSLGPGLASNEQFF. The whole variable domain, filled in from reference TRBV11-2 and TRBJ2-1, reads EAGVAQSPRYKIIEKRQSVAFWCNPISGHATLYWYQQILGQGPKLLIQFQNNGVVDDSQLPKDRFSAERLKGVDSTLKIQPAKLEDSAVYLCASSLGPGLASNEQFFGPGTRLTVL.

The chain joins TRBV12-3 or TRBV12-4 to TRBJ1-1; D remains ambiguous. With 3 bases removed from V and 2 bases from J, the gap between germline ends came to 4 bases. This CDR3 has 12 amino acids. CDR3 coding DNA: TGTGCCAGCAGTTTTTATAACACTGAAGCTTTCTTT. Translated, it gives CASSFYNTEAFF.

In this sample, this clone turned up once. J is TRBJ1-6 and V is TRBV25-1, with D unresolved. CDR1 and CDR2 from the germline V gene are MGHDK and SYGVNS. The CDR3 loop spans 13 amino acids. The V end lost 2 bases, the J end lost 6 bases, and 5 bases lay between the germline ends. In nucleotides, the CDR3 is TGTGCCAGCAGTGAACTCTTTAATTCACCCCTCCACTTT. It encodes CASSELFNSPLHF.

The gene calls are TRBV25-1 and TRBJ2-7, with 10 bases matching TRBD2. Per the germline V gene, CDR1 is MGHDK and CDR2 is SYGVNS. The CDR3 is made up of 17 amino acids. V trimming: 1 base; J trimming: 0 bases; junction bases outside the gene matches: 6. CDR3 sequence reads: CASSELSSGSPSYEQYF. The CDR3 DNA follows: TGTGCCAGCAGTGAATTGTCTAGCGGGAGCCCCTCCTACGAGCAGTACTTC.

The CDR3 nucleotides are TGTGCCAGCAGCGGACTTACAGGGGGCGGGACTGAAGCTTTCTTT. Amino acids: CASSGLTGGGTEAFF. J is TRBJ1-1 and V is TRBV13; 9 bases line up with TRBD1. The V segment lost 5 bases and the J segment 5 bases; nucleotides outside the gene matches: 9. CDR1 and CDR2 (germline): PRHDT, FYEKMQ (reference sequence). The CDR3 sequence is 15 residues long.

V is TRBV6-1 and J is TRBJ1-2; D gene uncertain. This CDR3 has 14 residues. CDR1 and CDR2 from the germline V gene are MNHNS and SASEGT. Trimming cost V 2 bases and J 0 bases, with 7 bases left between them. The CDR3 region is CASSEWQTNYGYTF. For the CDR3, the DNA is TGTGCCAGCAGTGAATGGCAGACTAACTATGGCTACACCTTC.

The chain couples TRBV10-3 to TRBJ1-5; no clear D gene. This CDR3 comprises 13 residues. Germline V gives CDR1 ENHRY, CDR2 SYGVKD. V was clipped by 4 bases and J by 0 bases, with 4 bases between them. Here the CDR3 DNA reads TGTGCCATCAGTGGCTATAGCAATCAGCCCCAGCATTTT. Protein sequence: CAISGYSNQPQHF.

The genes are TRBV14 and TRBJ2-1; the match to TRBD2 covers 11 bases. The CDR3 extends over 14 amino acids. In germline, CDR1 is SGHDN, CDR2 FVKESK. V lost 3 bases and J lost 8; bases outside the gene matches: 3. The CDR3 nucleotides read TGTGCCAGCAGCCAGACTAGCGGGAATTATGAGCAGTTCTTC. Its translation: CASSQTSGNYEQFF.